This T cell receptor (beta chain) emerged from a study of blood T cell repertoires in COVID-19. Profiled with immunoSEQ multiplex PCR; TCRdb holds only in-frame clones, not every one. The sample includes 110,000 or so clones, 81% seen only once; the top ten take more than 30%. This CDR3 has 11 amino acids. Trimming stripped 0 bases from V and 8 bases from J, with 2 bases between. Germline V gene lookup returns CDR1 SNHLY and CDR2 FYNNEI. Sequenced input: peripheral blood. The rearrangement uses TRBV2 and TRBJ2-1; D remains unclear. This TCR was recovered from a man older than 75 with acute or convalescent COVID-19. The CDR3: CASSEAYEQFF. For the CDR3, the DNA is TGTGCCAGCAGTGAAGCCTATGAGCAGTTCTTC.